One TCR beta chain is described in this entry. Its specificity is unknown. This sample was taken from a study of OX40 agonist ivuxolimab in advanced cancers. Across the study: Ivuxolimab, which is an agonistic anti-OX40 (CD134) antibody, was administered to the patients. Dose-escalation patients suffered from hepatocellular carcinoma, melanoma, renal cell or head and neck cancer. Three patients responded partially, comprising one with hepatocellular carcinoma and two with cutaneous melanoma. General study results and limits: Not determined was the antigen specificity of the expanded peripheral T cells.

The protocol was immunoSEQ multiplex PCR, while the TCRdb copy is restricted to in-frame clones and leaves out a portion. The top ten hold less than 0.3% of the sample, which has fewer than 130,000 clones, roughly 87% seen once. Sequenced material: CD4+ or CD8+ T cells sorted from blood, taken in a trial of the OX40 agonist ivuxolimab. The receptor's source is an adult with an advanced solid tumor such as melanoma, head and neck, liver or kidney cancer.

This chain's CDR3 is CASRASGSYNEQFF. Written as DNA, the CDR3 is TGCGCCAGCAGGGCTAGCGGGAGTTACAATGAGCAGTTCTTC. The chain recombines TRBV4-3 with TRBJ2-1; 10 positions agree with TRBD2. Germline loops: CDR1 LGHNA, CDR2 YSLEER. This CDR3 is 14 amino acids long. Trimming took 6 bases from V and 4 from J; bases not matched to a gene: 3.